A single TCR beta chain is shown here with its context. The antigen remains unidentified. This sample stems from a study of OX40 agonist ivuxolimab in advanced cancers. The wider study: Ivuxolimab, which patients received intravenously every 2 weeks, was dosed at 0.01 to 10 mg/kg.

V lost 6 bases to trimming and J lost 5 bases; unmatched junction nucleotides: 6. From germline, CDR1 is WNHNN and CDR2 SYGVQD (reference sequence). This CDR3 has 14 amino acids. The study's findings and limits: Some nonresponders additionally presented with little normalized T-cell clonal expansion.

Clones were sequenced by immunoSEQ multiplex PCR, and TCRdb holds only the in-frame ones, with some missing. The table lists 70,000 to 95,000 clones, 90% to 95% of them singletons. The sequencing used CD4+ or CD8+ T cells sorted from blood, collected in a trial of the OX40 agonist ivuxolimab. The V gene is TRBV10-1, the J gene TRBJ2-1, with 8 bases identical to TRBD2. This clonotype was obtained from an adult with an advanced solid tumor such as melanoma, head and neck, liver or kidney cancer. CDR3 amino acids: CASSLAGRDNEQFF. The CDR3 nucleotides are TGCGCCAGCAGCCTAGCGGGTAGGGACAATGAGCAGTTCTTC.